The 18 T cell receptor beta chains below were found in one sample sequenced in a study of Ad26.COV2.S vaccination and SARS-CoV-2 variants. Indicated treatment: roughly 20 received Ad26.COV2.S at low or high dose, single or two shots; roughly 5 received placebo; per-sample allocation not given. After the first vaccine or placebo injection, samples were drawn on day 63. TCRdb's table, derived via immunoSEQ multiplex PCR, lists solely in-frame clones and lacks some. This sample carries a few hundred thousand clones, around 89% of them seen once, and the ten largest clones take 1.5% to 2%. The source was peripheral blood, collected in a trial of Ad26.COV2.S vaccine versus placebo. All receptors come from a person aged 18-60 years who received the Ad26.COV2.S COVID-19 vaccine or a placebo.

V usage is TRBV6-5 and J usage is TRBJ2-5; no firm D call. In germline, CDR1 is MNHEY, CDR2 SVGAGI. V was trimmed by 4 bases and J by 2 bases, leaving 8 bases between them. The CDR3 runs to 13 residues. CDR3: CASSSLRQETQYF. The DNA for the CDR3 is TGTGCCAGCAGTTCCCTCCGTCAAGAGACCCAGTACTTC.

Written as DNA, the CDR3 is TGTGCCAGCACCCCGGTTGGCCGAATGAACAATGAGCAGTTCTTC. Translating gives CASTPVGRMNNEQFF. V and J are TRBV27 and TRBJ2-1; D gene ambiguous. V was trimmed by 7 bases and J by 5 bases, leaving 18 bases between them. The CDR3 spans 15 residues. Per the germline V gene, CDR1 is MNHEY and CDR2 is SMNVEV (reference sequence).

The chain combines TRBV18 with TRBJ2-3; D remains unclear. The V end lost 2 bases, the J end lost 4 bases, and 7 bases lay between the germline ends. This CDR3 has 13 amino acids. Germline CDR1 KGHSH, CDR2 LQKENI. CDR3 in DNA: TGTGCCAGCTCACCAGTGACCGCAGATACGCAGTATTTT. Its translation: CASSPVTADTQYF.

The chain combines TRBV12-3 or TRBV12-4 with TRBJ2-7; 9 bases map to TRBD1. The V and J ends lost 6 bases and 5 bases, in that order; junction bases with no gene match: 5. There are 13 residues in the CDR3. CDR3 coding DNA: TGTGCCAGCAGAAGGACAGGGGCCCACGAGCAGTACTTC. As protein: CASRRTGAHEQYF.

The genes are TRBV7-2 and TRBJ2-3; 7 bases line up with TRBD1. The CDR3 length is 15 residues. The germline V gene encodes CDR1 SGHTA and CDR2 FQGNSA. Trimming removed 6 bases from V and 3 bases from J; junction bases left unmatched: 9. The CDR3, as DNA: TGTGCCAGCAGTGCCGGGACAGTCAAAACAGATACGCAGTATTTT. It translates to CASSAGTVKTDTQYF.

V and J are TRBV6-6 and TRBJ2-2; TRBD1 aligns across 7 bases. J was trimmed by 4 bases and V by 5 bases; bases with no gene match: 10. CDR3 length equals 16 residues. CDR1 and CDR2 from the germline V gene are MNHNY and SVGAGI (reference sequence). The CDR3 DNA sequence: TGTGCCAGCAGTCTCCTTACAGGGGAAAGCACCGGGGAGCTGTTTTTT. As protein: CASSLLTGESTGELFF.

In DNA form, the CDR3 reads TGTGCCAGCAGACCTGATTATAGCAATCAGCCCCAGCATTTT. It codes for CASRPDYSNQPQHF. The chain employs TRBV2 and TRBJ1-5; D ambiguous. CDR3 length: 14 residues. Trimming shortened V by 6 bases and J by 0 bases, and 9 bases separated the two germline ends. CDR1 and CDR2 from the germline V gene are SNHLY and FYNNEI.

The chain employs TRBV12-5 and TRBJ2-1, with no clear D. Germline CDR1 LGHNT, CDR2 FRNRAP. V lost 6 bases, J lost 8 bases, and 14 bases lay in between. The CDR3 sequence is 13 residues long. CDR3 sequence: CASGLVGAYEQFF. In DNA form, the CDR3 reads TGTGCTAGTGGGCTTGTTGGTGCCTATGAGCAGTTCTTC.

The chain employs TRBV9 and TRBJ2-3; possibly TRBD1 or TRBD2 for D (5 bases each). Germline V CDR1 and CDR2: SGDLS, YYNGEE. V was shortened by 0 bases and J by 1 base, with 15 bases between the two germline ends. This CDR3 spans 17 amino acids. This chain's CDR3 is CASSVDRGEGGTDTQYF. As DNA, the CDR3 is TGTGCCAGCAGCGTAGATCGGGGCGAGGGCGGCACAGATACGCAGTATTTT.

This rearrangement joins TRBV20-1 to TRBJ2-7, with 10 nucleotides matching TRBD2. The length of the CDR3 is 17 residues. V was clipped by 3 bases and J by 3 bases; unmatched bases: 14. Germline assignment: CDR1 DFQATT and CDR2 SNEGSKA (reference sequence). CDR3 residues: CSASGAGGSRGLYEQYF. The DNA for the CDR3 is TGCAGTGCTAGTGGAGCGGGAGGGAGTAGGGGACTCTACGAGCAGTACTTC.

CDR3 nucleotide sequence: TGTGCCAGCTATCACAGGGATGGCCCGTACTTC. It specifies CASYHRDGPYF. The chain links TRBV2 to TRBJ2-7, with a tentative D call TRBD1 (6 bases). CDR1 is SNHLY and CDR2 is FYNNEI in the germline V gene. The ends were cut back, 8 bases at V and 12 bases at J, with 17 bases in the middle. This CDR3 is built from 11 residues.

V usage is TRBV28 and J usage is TRBJ1-1; 11 bases line up with TRBD1. Trimming removed 4 bases from V and 5 bases from J; junction bases left unmatched: 3. The CDR3 length is 14 residues. CDR1 is MDHEN and CDR2 is SYDVKM in the germline V gene. CDR3 sequence (DNA): TGTGCCAGCAGTTCCGGACAGGGGGCAACTGAAGCTTTCTTT. This translates into CASSSGQGATEAFF. Together with reference TRBV28 and TRBJ1-1, the CDR3 gives the full variable domain: DVKVTQSSRYLVKRTGEKVFLECVQDMDHENMFWYRQDPGLGLRLIYFSYDVKMKEKGDIPEGYSVSREKKERFSLILESASTNQTSMYLCASSSGQGATEAFFGQGTRLTVV.

The chain joins TRBV4-1 to TRBJ2-6; D remains unclear. Germline assignment: CDR1 MGHRA and CDR2 YSYEKL. This CDR3 has 16 residues. V was cut by 1 base and J by 2 bases, with 9 bases left in between. The CDR3 DNA reads TGCGCCAGCAGCCAAGTTTTTAGGGCTGGGGCCAACGTCCTGACTTTC. As protein: CASSQVFRAGANVLTF.

V is TRBV7-9 and J is TRBJ2-5, with TRBD1 identical over 7 bases. The CDR3 totals 15 residues. Trimming at V came to 4 bases and at J to 1 base, leaving 6 bases not matched to a gene. The germline V gene encodes CDR1 SEHNR and CDR2 FQNEAQ (reference sequence). Here the CDR3 DNA reads TGTGCCAGCAGCTCCCAGGGACAGTTCCAAGAGACCCAGTACTTC. Translating it yields CASSSQGQFQETQYF.

The chain joins TRBV10-1 to TRBJ2-2; D is ambiguous. This CDR3 contains 12 residues. The V gene lost 2 bases and the J gene lost 3 bases, with 1 base spanning the gap. CDR1 is WNHNN, CDR2 SYGVQD, per germline (reference sequence). CDR3 coding DNA: TGCGCCAGCAGTGAGGACACCGGGGAGCTGTTTTTT. It codes for CASSEDTGELFF.

The chain uses TRBV28 and TRBJ2-1, with a weak D call TRBD2 (6 bases). CDR3 size: 14 residues. V was shortened by 5 bases and J by 3 bases, with 11 bases between the two germline ends. Germline V gene data show CDR1 as MDHEN and CDR2 as SYDVKM. CDR3 loop: CASSQSGFYNEQFF. In nucleotides, the CDR3 is TGTGCCAGCAGTCAGAGCGGGTTCTACAATGAGCAGTTCTTC.

The V call is TRBV25-1, the J call TRBJ2-1; TRBD2 matches 14 bases. This CDR3 has 13 residues. V trimming: 10 bases; J trimming: 9 bases; junction bases outside the gene matches: 5. Germline CDR1 is MGHDK and CDR2 is SYGVNS. CDR3 sequence: CATTGLAGGEQFF. DNA of the CDR3: TGTGCCACCACAGGACTAGCGGGGGGTGAGCAGTTCTTC.

Remarks on this clone: Other nucleotide sequences in the sample specify the same CDR3. The CDR3 bases are TGTGCCAGCAGTTTATTAGGCACAGATACGCAGTATTTT. Translated: CASSLLGTDTQYF. The V and J genes are TRBV27 and TRBJ2-3; no definite D call. V lost 1 base and J 1 base, leaving 3 bases between the germline ends. Germline CDR1 is MNHEY and CDR2 is SMNVEV (reference sequence). The CDR3 spans 13 residues.